Listed here are 32 T cell receptor beta chains from one sample, sequenced in a study of quantifying T cell responses using KT2 cells (dated by TCRdb to between 2016 and 2019). Study-wide context: RNA was DNase-treated and reverse transcribed with TCR alpha and beta constant-region primers, mostly using SuperScript III.

The library relied on UMI-ligation and nested PCR. Sequencing instrument: Illumina MiSeq. A single-stranded oligonucleotide bearing the Illumina SP2 sequence and a UMI was ligated to the 3' end of the cDNA with T4 RNA ligase 1. PCR1 consisted of around 4 cycles (98 degrees C 15 s, 69 degrees C 30 s, 72 degrees C 40 s), and for the beta primer an equimolar mix of RC1.1 and RC1.2 was used to cover TRBC1 and TRBC2. The public reads were reprocessed in TCRdb via fastp at Q25 and MiXCR, keeping in-frame beta chains. Each record represents a unique CDR3 protein, reported with the most common genes and DNA among its rows. The sample table holds tens of thousands of distinct CDR3 sequences, of which about 9.9% were seen once. Of the sample, more than 9% falls within the top ten clones. Source material: PBMCs spiked with cells of the T cell clone KT2. Every receptor here comes from a human donor.

Within the sample, this clonotype is medium-sized. CDR3 nucleotide sequence: TGCAGTGCTAGAGAGCTGGTCTCAGGTGGCTACACCTTC. This encodes CSARELVSGGYTF. The chain joins TRBV20-1 to TRBJ1-2, with unresolved D. Per germline, CDR1 DFQATT and CDR2 SNEGSKA (reference sequence). Trimming pared 0 bases from V and 7 bases from J, leaving 12 bases between. The CDR3 is 13 amino acids.

The table lists this clonotype with a few counts. The chain couples TRBV27 to TRBJ2-3; the D is unclear. V lost 3 bases and J lost 1, with 5 bases in between. CDR3 length: 13 residues. In germline, CDR1 is MNHEY, CDR2 SMNVEV (reference sequence). Here the CDR3 reads CASSFDRTDTQYF. The CDR3 DNA follows: TGTGCCAGCAGTTTCGACCGCACAGATACGCAGTATTTT.

The sample holds many counts of this clonotype. Here the CDR3 omits its conserved ending phenylalanine or tryptophan, so a read error is the likely source. The chain uses TRBV4-3 and TRBJ1-2; 7 nucleotides line up with TRBD1. V dropped 0 bases and J dropped 4; count of bases not matched to a gene: 5. Per the germline V gene, CDR1 is LGHNA and CDR2 is YSLEER. The CDR3 extends over 15 amino acids. CDR3 sequence: CASSQELQGSYGYTL. CDR3 DNA: TGCGCCAGCAGCCAAGAACTACAGGGGAGCTATGGCTACACCCTC.

There are a few counts of this clonotype. V usage is TRBV4-2 and J usage is TRBJ2-1; D not resolved. Trimming took 5 bases from V and 4 from J, leaving 15 bases between them. The germline V gene encodes CDR1 LGHNA and CDR2 YNFKEQ. This CDR3 comprises 15 residues. As DNA, the CDR3 is TGTGCCAGCAGCTCGACACCCCCCGGGTACAATGAGCAGTTCTTC. Protein product: CASSSTPPGYNEQFF.

This clonotype was detected ten times or more. The rearrangement uses TRBV11-1 and TRBJ2-1; no reliable D call. The germline gives CDR1 SGHAT, CDR2 FQDESV (reference sequence). This CDR3 has 13 amino acids. Trimming cost V 1 base and J 4 bases, with 5 bases left between them. The CDR3 DNA sequence: TGTGCCAGCAGCTTAGGGCAGTACAATGAGCAGTTCTTC. Its protein product is CASSLGQYNEQFF.

This clonotype was counted between two and nine times. The V and J genes are TRBV11-3 and TRBJ2-7; D call uncertain. CDR3 length: 15 amino acids. The V gene's germline CDR1 is SGHNT and CDR2 YENEEA. The V and J ends lost 1 base and 6 bases respectively, with 16 bases between them. CDR3 loop: CASSLGAVANGEQYF. The CDR3, as DNA: TGTGCCAGCAGCTTAGGGGCCGTGGCTAATGGCGAGCAGTACTTC. The variable domain in full, completed from reference TRBV11-3 and TRBJ2-7, reads EAGVVQSPRYKIIEKKQPVAFWCNPISGHNTLYWYLQNLGQGPELLIRYENEEAVDDSQLPKDRFSAERLKGVDSTLKIQPAELGDSAVYLCASSLGAVANGEQYFGPGTRLTVT.

The rearrangement uses TRBV4-1 and TRBJ2-7; 9 bases agree with TRBD1. CDR1 is MGHRA, CDR2 YSYEKL, per germline. Unmatched junction bases numbered 2, after V lost 1 base and J lost 1 base. This CDR3 is built from 15 residues. The CDR3 spells CASSQAGTGSYEQYF. CDR3 sequence (DNA): TGCGCCAGCAGCCAAGCCGGGACAGGGTCCTACGAGCAGTACTTC.

The V and J genes are TRBV6-5 and TRBJ1-3; D remains unclear. Per germline, CDR1 MNHEY and CDR2 SVGAGI. Trimming took 3 bases from V and 0 from J, leaving 12 bases between them. The CDR3 runs 16 residues. In nucleotides, the CDR3 is TGTGCCAGCAGTTATCGTCTGTCGTTCTCTGGAAACACCATATATTTT. It yields the protein CASSYRLSFSGNTIYF.

This clonotype was counted between two and nine times. The chain carries TRBV9 and TRBJ1-2; no clear D. The CDR3 has 16 residues. Trimming removed 4 bases at V and 4 bases at J, with 20 bases between. The germline gives CDR1 SGDLS, CDR2 YYNGEE. CDR3 nucleotides: TGTGCCAGCAGCCCCCTGGAAGGCCGCTTCGGCTATGGCTACACCTTC. It encodes CASSPLEGRFGYGYTF. Combining the CDR3 with reference TRBV9 and TRBJ1-2 gives the whole variable domain DSGVTQTPKHLITATGQRVTLRCSPRSGDLSVYWYQQSLDQGLQFLIQYYNGEERAKGNILERFSAQQFPDLHSELNLSSLELGDSALYFCASSPLEGRFGYGYTFGSGTRLTVV.

V gene TRBV6-6 combines with J gene TRBJ1-5; D uncertain. Trimming removed 5 bases at V and 4 bases at J, with 9 bases between. The CDR3 has 13 residues. Per germline, CDR1 MNHNY and CDR2 SVGAGI (reference sequence). The CDR3 nucleotides are TGTGCCAGCAGTAGTCAGTCTAATCAGCCCCAGCATTTT. This translates into CASSSQSNQPQHF.

CDR3 DNA sequence: TGCGCCAGCAGCTCGACTAGCGGACAAGAGACCCAGTACTTC. This encodes CASSSTSGQETQYF. The genes are TRBV5-1 and TRBJ2-5, with TRBD2 matching 9 bases. The CDR3 covers 14 residues. Germline V gives CDR1 SGHRS, CDR2 YFSETQ. With V trimmed by 3 bases and J by 2 bases, 2 bases remained unmatched. Together with reference TRBV5-1 and TRBJ2-5, the CDR3 gives the full variable domain: KAGVTQTPRYLIKTRGQQVTLSCSPISGHRSVSWYQQTPGQGLQFLFEYFSETQRNKGNFPGRFSGRQFSNSRSEMNVSTLELGDSALYLCASSSTSGQETQYFGPGTRLLVL.

This clonotype was found many times. This chain joins TRBV3-1 and TRBJ2-2; D is uncertain. Germline-derived CDR1 and CDR2 are LGHDT and YNNKEL (reference sequence). Trimming removed 3 bases from V and 6 bases from J, with 8 bases in between. CDR3 length equals 13 residues. The CDR3 region is CASSQSGPGELFF. In nucleotides, the CDR3 is TGTGCCAGCAGCCAGTCCGGACCCGGGGAGCTGTTTTTT.

The chain combines TRBV10-3 with TRBJ1-6; no clear D gene. Trimming took off 7 bases at V and 9 bases at J, with 13 bases between the two ends. The CDR3 length is 13 residues. Germline CDR1 ENHRY, CDR2 SYGVKD. CDR3 bases: TGTGCCATCACGGAGCACAGAAGTTCACCCCTCCACTTT. It yields the protein CAITEHRSSPLHF.

This clonotype has just a few counts. The chain joins TRBV6-5 to TRBJ2-1; TRBD2 agrees at 10 bases. Germline V lookup: CDR1 MNHEY, CDR2 SVGAGI. The junction had 4 bases not matched to a gene; V was cut back by 0 bases and J by 2 bases. The CDR3 runs 17 residues. The CDR3, as DNA: TGTGCCAGCAGTTACTCGTACACTAGCGGGGCCTACAATGAGCAGTTCTTC. Translation: CASSYSYTSGAYNEQFF.

V gene TRBV7-2 combines with J gene TRBJ2-1, with unresolved D. The CDR3 is 14 residues long. The germline V gene has CDR1 SGHTA and CDR2 FQGNSA. Trimming removed 5 bases from V and 2 bases from J, with 10 bases in between. The CDR3 protein is CASSLTGAYNEQFF. The DNA for the CDR3 is TGTGCCAGCAGCCTAACCGGCGCCTACAATGAGCAGTTCTTC.

J is TRBJ1-1 and V is TRBV15, with D uncertain. The V end lost 3 bases, the J end lost 1 base, and 6 bases lay between the germline ends. This CDR3 is 13 amino acids long. Germline V gene data show CDR1 as LNHNV and CDR2 as YYDKDF (reference sequence). DNA of the CDR3: TGTGCCACCAGCAGCAGAGCGAACACTGAAGCTTTCTTT. Translation: CATSSRANTEAFF.

This clonotype has more than one count but fewer than ten. The chain combines TRBV11-1 with TRBJ2-7, with a tentative D call TRBD1 (6 bases). The CDR3 is 16 amino acids. V lost 4 bases to trimming and J lost 7 bases, with 23 bases between them. Germline assignment: CDR1 SGHAT and CDR2 FQDESV (reference sequence). CDR3: CASSYLRGTGSREQYF. The CDR3 nucleotides read TGTGCCAGCAGCTATCTTCGGGGCACAGGGTCGAGGGAGCAGTACTTC.

This clonotype was observed many times. The gene calls are TRBV18 and TRBJ2-3, with 10 bases matching TRBD2. This CDR3 is 15 amino acids long. The germline V gene encodes CDR1 KGHSH and CDR2 LQKENI. With V trimmed by 5 bases and J by 2 bases, 4 bases remained unmatched. This CDR3 is CASSFLAGDTDTQYF. As DNA, the CDR3 is TGTGCCAGCTCATTCCTAGCGGGAGACACAGATACGCAGTATTTT.

This clonotype was picked up many times. V usage is TRBV7-9 and J usage is TRBJ1-5; D is ambiguous. The CDR3 has 15 residues. The V gene lost 1 base and the J gene lost 3 bases, with 10 bases spanning the gap. Germline CDR1 is SEHNR and CDR2 is FQNEAQ (reference sequence). The CDR3 loop is CASSLEGNLNQPQHF. The CDR3 nucleotides read TGTGCCAGCAGCTTAGAAGGGAACCTCAATCAGCCCCAGCATTTT.

This clonotype occurred a few times. V is TRBV5-4 and J is TRBJ2-5, with 16 bases fitting TRBD2. The CDR3 has 19 residues. J gave up 5 bases and V 4 bases, and 14 bases lay outside the gene matches. The germline V gene encodes CDR1 SGHNT and CDR2 YYREEE (reference sequence). The CDR3 DNA reads TGTGCCAGCAGCCGAAGCCTTGGGACTAGCGGGGGGGCCCTCGAGACCCAGTACTTC. Residues: CASSRSLGTSGGALETQYF.

This clonotype was detected a few times. This chain links TRBV6-2 or TRBV6-3 with TRBJ2-1, with 9 bases lining up with TRBD2. CDR1 and CDR2 from the germline V gene are MNHEY and SVGEGT. V shed 4 bases and J 4 bases; nucleotides not matched to a gene: 8. The CDR3 runs 16 residues. CDR3 sequence reads: CASSSHTSGQYNEQFF. CDR3 DNA sequence: TGTGCCAGCAGTTCCCATACTAGCGGGCAATACAATGAGCAGTTCTTC.

This clonotype was counted many times. The chain uses TRBV7-3 and TRBJ2-3; D uncertain. V dropped 0 bases and J dropped 3 bases, with 7 bases sitting between them. The CDR3 loop spans 14 amino acids. Germline values: CDR1 SGHTA, CDR2 FQGTGA. Here the CDR3 reads CASSLTAATDTQYF. The CDR3 nucleotides are TGTGCCAGCAGCTTAACGGCGGCGACAGATACGCAGTATTTT.

A few counts support this clonotype. The chain employs TRBV5-5 and TRBJ1-5; D remains unclear. The length of the CDR3 is 14 residues. Germline V lookup: CDR1 SGHKS, CDR2 YYEKEE (reference sequence). The V and J ends lost 5 bases and 2 bases respectively, with 11 bases between them. CDR3 bases: TGTGCCAGCAGACCAAGTCTAGGCAATCAGCCCCAGCATTTT. Encoded protein: CASRPSLGNQPQHF.

This clonotype was picked up one time. This chain connects TRBV12-3 or TRBV12-4 to TRBJ1-4; TRBD1 aligns across 8 bases. This CDR3 has 15 residues. Trimming took 5 bases from V and 8 from J; bases not matched to a gene: 10. The DNA of the CDR3 is TGTGCCAGCAGTCAGGACAGGGAAAATAAGGAAAAACTGTTTTTT. Translating it yields CASSQDRENKEKLFF.

This clonotype was detected a few times. The chain joins TRBV6-2 or TRBV6-3 to TRBJ2-1; D is unresolved. Trimming pared 5 bases from V and 5 bases from J, leaving 1 base between. The CDR3 totals 10 residues. The germline CDR1 and CDR2 sequences are MNHEY and SVGEGT. The DNA for the CDR3 is TGTGCCAGCAGTGACAATGAGCAGTTCTTC. Amino acids: CASSDNEQFF.

There are a few counts of this clonotype. The V and J genes are TRBV29-1 and TRBJ1-2; TRBD1 is a possible D gene (6 bases). Germline values: CDR1 SQVTM, CDR2 ANQGSEA. There are 15 residues in the CDR3. Trimming shortened V by 6 bases and J by 3 bases, and 20 bases separated the two germline ends. The CDR3 is CSVGGQSSFYYGYTF. CDR3 DNA: TGCAGCGTCGGTGGACAGTCTTCCTTTTACTATGGCTACACCTTC.

This clonotype was picked up a small number of times. The V call is TRBV19, the J call TRBJ2-2; D is unresolved. The CDR3 is 11 amino acids. Trimming left V 6 bases short and J 8 bases short, with 7 bases between. Germline V gene data show CDR1 as LNHDA and CDR2 as SQIVND (reference sequence). CDR3 loop: CASRYEGELFF. CDR3 in DNA: TGTGCCAGTAGATATGAAGGGGAGCTGTTTTTT.

This clonotype turned up a few times. The CDR3 nucleotides read TGTGCCAGCTCTCAAGGGAGCACAGATACGCAGTATTTT. This gives the protein CASSQGSTDTQYF. The rearrangement links TRBV18 to TRBJ2-3; D remains ambiguous. The CDR3 contains 13 residues. Germline CDR1 reads KGHSH; CDR2 reads LQKENI. Trimming shortened V by 6 bases and J by 0 bases, and 7 bases separated the two germline ends.

This chain uses TRBV2 with TRBJ1-2; 10 nucleotides align to TRBD1. The CDR3 consists of 18 residues. CDR1 is SNHLY, CDR2 FYNNEI, per germline. J was trimmed by 3 bases and V by 2 bases; bases with no gene match: 12. In DNA form, the CDR3 reads TGTGCCAGCAGTGAAACCCCTCCGGGACAGGGGCTGTACTATGGCTACACCTTC. Translation gives CASSETPPGQGLYYGYTF.

This clonotype was found many times. This chain joins TRBV12-3 or TRBV12-4 and TRBJ1-6; the D is unclear. The CDR3 covers 14 residues. Trimming left V 5 bases short and J 2 bases short, with 7 bases between. The CDR3 region is CASSATPYNSPLHF. CDR3 DNA: TGTGCCAGCAGTGCGACACCCTATAATTCACCCCTCCACTTT.

CDR3 DNA sequence: TGTGCCAGCAGTCCAAAGTTTAGCGGGGTAGTCAAAAACATTCAGTACTTC. This codes for CASSPKFSGVVKNIQYF. This chain connects TRBV27 to TRBJ2-4, with 8 positions matching TRBD2. The CDR3 runs 17 residues. V was pared by 5 bases and J by 3 bases, with 12 bases of the junction left unmatched. Germline V gene sequence: CDR1 MNHEY, CDR2 SMNVEV (reference sequence).

The chain links TRBV20-1 to TRBJ2-1; 11 nucleotides match TRBD2. The CDR3 is made up of 16 amino acids. Germline CDR1 reads DFQATT; CDR2 reads SNEGSKA (reference sequence). V gave up 0 bases and J gave up 7 bases; unmatched junction bases: 8. CDR3 sequence reads: CSARDRRLAGLNEQFF. The DNA for the CDR3 is TGCAGTGCTAGAGATAGAAGACTAGCGGGATTGAATGAGCAGTTCTTC.